One and the same sample provided the 17 T cell receptor beta chains below, sequenced in a study of molecular identifiers for immune sequencing clone quantification. TCRdb reprocessed the PCR reads via MiXCR and lists one record per CDR3 protein. The sample lists under 650,000 distinct CDR3 sequences; just under 20% were seen once. Sequencing used naive CD8+ T cells from blood, with Jurkat cell RNA spiked in. Subset indicated: FACS-sorted CD8+CD4-CCR7+CD45RA+ naive T cells. The receptors were gathered from a human donor in good health. Some libraries in this study had Jurkat cell RNA spiked in.

This clonotype was seen many times. The V gene is TRBV4-2, the J gene TRBJ2-7; D uncertain. Germline values: CDR1 LGHNA, CDR2 YNFKEQ. The CDR3 covers 15 residues. V lost 0 bases, J lost 0 bases, and 9 bases lay in between. The CDR3: CASSQEAGFSYEQYF. The CDR3, as DNA: TGTGCCAGCAGCCAAGAGGCAGGATTCTCCTACGAGCAGTACTTC.

This clonotype has a count of ten or more. V usage is TRBV27 and J usage is TRBJ2-1; D assignment may be TRBD1 or TRBD2 (7 bases each). Trimming cost V 5 bases and J 12 bases, with 20 bases left between them. The germline CDR1 and CDR2 sequences are MNHEY and SMNVEV (reference sequence). The CDR3 is made up of 14 amino acids. The CDR3 DNA sequence: TGTGCCAGCAGTCCCGGGATAGGGGGCGGGGGGCAGTTCTTC. Amino acids: CASSPGIGGGGQFF.

Remarks on this clonotype: Given a much more abundant clone one base away, this may be a read error. V usage is TRBV4-1 and J usage is TRBJ2-7, with unresolved D. The CDR3 is 15 residues long. Germline CDR1 and CDR2: MGHRA and YSYEKL. CDR3 nucleotide sequence: TGCGCCAGCAGCCCCGGGCCAAGCCCGACCTACGAGCGGTACTTC. Its translation is CASSPGPSPTYERYF.

This clonotype is a singleton in its sample. One base away lies a much larger clone, so this may be a sequencing read error. The genes are TRBV20-1 and TRBJ2-2; 11 nucleotides line up with TRBD2. The CDR3 runs to 16 residues. The germline V gene encodes CDR1 DFQATT and CDR2 SNEGSKA (reference sequence). The CDR3 coding sequence is TGCAGTGCTAGAGCACTAGCGGGGGAAAACACCGGGGGGCTGTTTTTT. This codes for CSARALAGENTGGLFF.

Turning to this clonotype: A much larger clone sits a single nucleotide away, making a read error possible. The J gene is TRBJ2-3, the V gene TRBV12-3 or TRBV12-4; D remains ambiguous. CDR3 length: 15 amino acids. The CDR3 coding sequence is TGTACCAGCAGGCAAAGGGTACCCAGCACAGATACGCAGTATTTT. Protein: CTSRQRVPSTDTQYF.

This clonotype was recorded at least ten times. The chain links TRBV27 to TRBJ2-3; unclear D gene. Trimming removed 1 base at V and 1 base at J, with 12 bases between. The germline V gene encodes CDR1 MNHEY and CDR2 SMNVEV (reference sequence). The CDR3 extends over 16 amino acids. CDR3 in DNA: TGTGCCAGCAGTTTATGGCCCCCGCCCCGCACAGATACGCAGTATTTT. Protein product: CASSLWPPPRTDTQYF.

Remarks on this clonotype: This may be a read error, as it is one base from a much larger clone. This chain uses TRBV7-9 with TRBJ2-3; D not resolved. Germline CDR1 reads SEHNR; CDR2 reads FQNEAQ (reference sequence). The CDR3 covers 15 residues. The V gene lost 2 bases and the J gene lost 5 bases, with 14 bases spanning the gap. The CDR3 loop is CASSLMWGTKDTQYF. The CDR3 DNA is TGTGCCAGCAGCTTAATGTGGGGAACTAAAGATACGCAGTATTTT.

The table lists this clonotype with many counts. This chain joins TRBV20-1 and TRBJ1-2; no clear D. CDR3 length: 15 residues. In germline, CDR1 is DFQATT, CDR2 SNEGSKA (reference sequence). Trimming stripped 0 bases from V and 2 bases from J, with 13 bases between. The CDR3: CSARDTEKLNYGYTF. CDR3 DNA: TGCAGTGCTAGAGATACTGAGAAATTAAACTATGGCTACACCTTC.

This sequence joins TRBV20-1 and TRBJ2-1; 9 bases are a match to TRBD2. The length of the CDR3 is 15 residues. The germline V gene encodes CDR1 DFQATT and CDR2 SNEGSKA (reference sequence). Germline trimming cut 5 bases from V and 3 bases from J; bases unmatched to any gene: 8. The CDR3 spells CSALGLASYYNEQFF. The CDR3 DNA is TGCAGTGCTCTAGGACTAGCGTCCTACTACAATGAGCAGTTCTTC.

To note about this clonotype: A much larger clone differs by one base, so this may be a read error. The chain couples TRBV20-1 to TRBJ2-3, with D perhaps being TRBD1 or TRBD2 (5 bases each). CDR1 and CDR2 (germline): DFQATT, SNEGSKA (reference sequence). The germline V and J ends were trimmed by 7 bases and 0 bases, with 17 bases remaining between them. The CDR3 is made up of 15 amino acids. CDR3 sequence reads: CSVGTAVPSTDTQYF. Written as DNA, the CDR3 is TGCAGTGTTGGGACCGCAGTTCCTAGCACAGATACGCAGTATTTT.

This clonotype has a count of ten or more. This chain connects TRBV4-1 to TRBJ1-5; no definite D call. Looked up from germline, CDR1 is MGHRA and CDR2 is YSYEKL. Trimming cost V 0 bases and J 3 bases, with 12 bases left between them. The CDR3 consists of 16 residues. The CDR3 bases are TGCGCCAGCAGCCAAGAAACAGTTATACTCAATCAGCCCCAGCATTTT. Translating it yields CASSQETVILNQPQHF.

With regard to this clonotype: With a much larger clone just one base away, this may be a read error. Because it lacks the conserved phenylalanine or tryptophan at the end, this CDR3 is likely a read error. CDR3 sequence (DNA): TGCAGCGTTGAAGCCAGAGGGGGACAGGGTAGGAACACTGAAGCTTTCTTA. This encodes CSVEARGGQGRNTEAFL. The chain joins TRBV29-1 to TRBJ1-1; 9 nucleotides line up with TRBD1. This CDR3 is built from 17 residues. Germline trimming cut 1 base from V and 1 base from J; bases unmatched to any gene: 10. CDR1 and CDR2 from the germline V gene are SQVTM and ANQGSEA.

This chain links TRBV27 with TRBJ2-7, with D perhaps matching TRBD1 (5 bases). This CDR3 region has 14 residues. V lost 1 base to trimming and J lost 7 bases, with 14 bases between them. Germline V CDR1 and CDR2: MNHEY, SMNVEV (reference sequence). CDR3 in DNA: TGTGCCAGCAGTTTATTCTGGCAGGGCGTAGAGCAGTACTTC. This encodes CASSLFWQGVEQYF.

This clonotype was counted at least ten times. The chain is built from TRBV7-9 and TRBJ2-3; the D gene is possibly TRBD2 (5 bases). CDR1 SEHNR and CDR2 FQNEAQ come from the germline V gene (reference sequence). V lost 6 bases and J 6 bases, leaving 13 bases between the germline ends. This CDR3 is built from 13 residues. DNA for the CDR3: TGTGCCAGCAGTCGTCCACTAGGGGATACGCAGTATTTT. It translates to CASSRPLGDTQYF.

A few counts support this clonotype. One end of the junction is discordant with germline, which a read error may explain. The chain employs TRBV7-9 and TRBJ1-4; D possibly corresponds to TRBD1 (6 bases). TRBJ2-2 explains the end of the DNA better; the J call may be wrong. The length of the CDR3 is 15 residues. Germline V gives CDR1 SEHNR, CDR2 FQNEAQ (reference sequence). This CDR3 reads CAGSPSPTGLGELFF. In nucleotides, the CDR3 is TGTGCCGGCAGCCCAAGCCCCACAGGGTTGGGGGAGCTGTTTTTT.

In its sample, this clonotype was seen many times. CDR3 amino acids: CASSLVFHGTSGAFTQYF. The CDR3 DNA sequence: TGTGCCAGCAGCTTAGTCTTTCACGGGACTAGCGGGGCTTTTACGCAGTATTTT. The rearrangement uses TRBV7-9 and TRBJ2-3, with 13 bases lining up with TRBD2. Germline assignment: CDR1 SEHNR and CDR2 FQNEAQ (reference sequence). V shed 1 base and J 8 bases; nucleotides not matched to a gene: 12. CDR3 length equals 18 residues.

As concerns this clonotype: A much more abundant neighbour one base away suggests this may be a read error. The CDR3 here is CATTRAPSNQPQHF. CDR3 coding DNA: TGTGCCACTACGAGAGCACCTAGCAATCAGCCCCAGCATTTT. The chain is built from TRBV28 and TRBJ1-5; no clear D. This CDR3 is built from 14 residues. V shed 10 bases and J shed 0 bases, with 13 bases lying between them. From germline, CDR1 is MDHEN and CDR2 SYDVKM.